Given below is one T cell receptor beta chain in context. There is no known antigen for this receptor. A commercial ELISA kit detecting HCMV-specific IgG in serum was used to determine HCMV serostatus. Ficoll density gradient centrifugation was used to isolate peripheral blood mononuclear cells from blood. The sequencer listed for this sample is Illumina HiSeq 2000. The TCR beta cDNA libraries were made using 5'RACE template switching, a step that added both a universal primer site and unique molecular identifiers. cDNA synthesis was primed from the TCR beta constant segment, followed by two successive PCR amplification steps. Per the authors' processing: MIGEC was used to demultiplex reads and group the reads by UMI, and MiTCR was used to assemble and quantify clonotypes. Only TCR cDNA sequences supported by at least two reads were kept to exclude erroneous sequences. The tcR package was used for downstream repertoire analysis, and clonotypes were matched between fractions using CDR3 nucleotide sequence together with V segment. VDJmatch was used to annotate antigen specificity against VDJdb, with one amino acid substitution in CDR3 permitted. TCRdb reprocessed the reads into one record per CDR3 protein sequence, lacking DNA. The V and J calls here are based on TCRdb, not the publication. This sample's table contains some 460,000 distinct CDR3 sequences. In total, the top ten clones hold approximately 1.4% of the sample.

Including the terminal cysteine and phenylalanine, the CDR3 comprises 17 residues. DNA was not recorded. As encoded in the germline V gene, CDR1 is MNHEY while CDR2 is SVGAGI. The sample originates from a study of T cells expressing NK-cell markers (dated by TCRdb to the early 2020s). With regard to the full study: TCR beta-chain repertoires were profiled in sorted CD3+CD56+NKG2C+, CD3+CD56+NKG2C- and CD3+CD56-NKG2C+ T-cell subsets from fewer than 10 donors. Seven of the eight sequenced donors were HCMV-seropositive and one was HCMV-seronegative. The study sequenced eight donors, all healthy volunteers chosen at random: three men and five women. Illumina HiSeq 2000/2500, MiSeq or NextSeq was used to sequence libraries as 2 x 150 bp reads.

Here is what the overall study found, with its caveats: Whether the expanded NKG2C-expressing T cell clones were specific for HCMV antigens remained unclear. Those dominant clonotypes were again the most abundant among CD3+CD56-NKG2C+ cells in a few donors, at about 25-60.1%. In roughly six donors, the dominant CD3+CD56+NKG2C+ clonotypes ranked among the top 10 CD8+ clonotypes, making up 1.0-7.0% of CD8+ T cells.

The TCR comes from a woman aged 45-65 years in good health. Donor details come from another sample of the same person, matched by shared clones. Recombination connected TRBV6-5 to TRBJ2-5; there is no DNA to check the TCRdb D call of TRBD1. Sequencing was done on a sample of blood T cells: a sorted CD56 or NKG2C T cell subset, CD4+ or CD8+ T cells, or bulk PBMC T cells (not recorded which). This receptor carries the CDR3 CASSSLVGAGVFETQYF.